The entry that follows covers one T cell receptor beta chain sequence. This clonotype was counted a single time. Its cognate antigen has yet to be identified. Per-base qualities were not stored, and no clone one base away is much larger. One read alone makes for weak evidence. The sample comes from a study of regulatory T cells in long-lasting Graves disease (dated by TCRdb to the early 2020s). At the level of the whole study: Persistent Graves' disease meant more than 5 years of antithyroid drug treatment with TSH receptor autoantibodies that stayed positive. The study was conducted in China and was registered as a clinical trial. In the clinical cohort, patients with persistent Graves' disease had used antithyroid drugs for an average of about 9.4 years. TCR sequencing covered some 13 persistent and 20 newly diagnosed Graves' disease patients, about 35 samples in total. Peripheral blood TCR sequencing and RNA sequencing compared persistent Graves' disease patients with newly diagnosed Graves' disease patients. Overall results and qualifications from the work: The small sample size was acknowledged by the authors as a limitation that may reduce accuracy. Only the TCR beta chain was sequenced and analyzed. TRBV28, TRBJ1-2 and TRBJ2-5 were preferentially used in persistent disease, while TRBV20-1 and TRBJ2-1 were favored in newly diagnosed disease. Patients with persistent disease shared more public clonotypes (fewer than 3,000) than newly diagnosed patients did (more than 900). The study examined only peripheral blood because the primary lesion, thyroid tissue, could not be accessed. Compared with newly diagnosed patients, patients with persistent Graves' disease had lower TCR Shannon entropy and fewer highly expanded clones, which suggests clonal expansion.

Receptors were amplified or captured by multiplex PCR. Instrument used: Illumina HiSeq 4000. CDR3 regions were amplified by Arm-PCR with iRepertoire HTBI primers to construct TCR beta libraries. Before sequencing, the PCR products underwent gel purification. For the original study's pipeline: Across samples, 62 TRBV and roughly 15 TRBJ segments were identified and used for gene usage analysis of CDR3 amino acid clonotypes. Filtered high-quality paired reads were merged into contigs using COPE and FqMerger. Contigs were aligned with BLAST to IMGT TRBV, TRBD and TRBJ reference genes, and CDR3 was defined per IMGT. Any clonotype with a frequency above 0.1% was classified as a highly expanded clone. Shannon entropy served as the measure of repertoire diversity, while the Gini coefficient captured V-J evenness. Clonotypes shared by more than one individual were considered public. In TCRdb, the public reads were trimmed at Q25 with fastp and aligned with MiXCR, with productive beta chains retained. One record per CDR3 amino acid sequence lists the most common genes and DNA. What appears here as the V and J calls and clone size reflects TCRdb's work, not the paper's. Within this sample are roughly 450,000 distinct CDR3 sequences, with roughly 23% of them counted one time only. The top ten constitute about 12% of the sample.

Trimming accounts for 6 bases at V and 0 bases at J, while the number of junction bases matched to no gene is 7. Looking up the germline V gene (reference sequence) yields CDR1 LNHDA and CDR2 SQIVND. Spanning cysteine to phenylalanine, the CDR3 consists of 17 amino acids. CDR3 DNA only is kept here, 51 bases in frame from base 1. Sample time point, as interpreted from the label and publication: persistent/refractory GD, antithyroid drugs over 5 years with positive TRAb. RNA was extracted from PBMCs in TRIzol for both TCR sequencing and RNA sequencing. The diagnosis of Graves' disease followed American Thyroid Association guidelines. Patients for the study were recruited at an endocrinology department in Xi'an, China. Each patient gave 8.5 to 9.5 milliliters of peripheral blood, collected in an EDTA anticoagulant tube. Ficoll Paque Plus density gradient separation was used to isolate PBMCs, and no additional T cell sorting was done. An Agilent 2100 Bioanalyzer and agarose gel were used to check RNA quality, while a NanoDrop 2000 measured RNA concentration.

This sequence originates from a female donor with Graves disease. The source was peripheral blood mononuclear cells (PBMCs), collected when the disease was refractory, from a patient treated with antithyroid drugs. The V and J genes are TRBV19 and TRBJ2-2; 10 middle bases align to TRBD2. Read as DNA, the sequence is TGTGCCAGTAGCGGGACTAGCGTCATTGCGAACACCGGGGAGCTGTTTTTT. This encodes CASSGTSVIANTGELFF.